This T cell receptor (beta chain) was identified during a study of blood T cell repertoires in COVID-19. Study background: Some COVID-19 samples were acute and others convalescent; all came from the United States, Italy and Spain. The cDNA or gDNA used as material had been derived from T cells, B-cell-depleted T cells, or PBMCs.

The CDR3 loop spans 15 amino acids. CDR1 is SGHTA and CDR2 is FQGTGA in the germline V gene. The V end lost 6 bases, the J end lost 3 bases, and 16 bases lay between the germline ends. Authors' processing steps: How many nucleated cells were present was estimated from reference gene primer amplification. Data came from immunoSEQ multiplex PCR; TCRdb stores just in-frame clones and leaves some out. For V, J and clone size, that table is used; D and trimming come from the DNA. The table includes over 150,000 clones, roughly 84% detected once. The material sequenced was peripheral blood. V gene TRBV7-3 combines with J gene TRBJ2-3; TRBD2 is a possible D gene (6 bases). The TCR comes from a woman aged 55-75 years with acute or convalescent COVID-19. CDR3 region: CASRFGGLTTDTQYF. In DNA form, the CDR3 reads TGTGCCAGCAGATTCGGAGGGTTAACTACAGATACGCAGTATTTT.